The source of this T cell receptor beta chain is a study of cytotoxic CD8 clonotypes in ibrutinib-treated CLL. V was cut by 3 bases and J by 4 bases, with 13 bases left in between. The CDR3 extends over 14 amino acids. Germline-derived CDR1 and CDR2 are LNHDA and SQIVND (reference sequence). Profiling relied on immunoSEQ multiplex PCR, and the TCRdb table lists in-frame clones only, not all of them. The sample consists of nearly 300,000 clones, roughly 76% of them appearing once. This clone was detected only once. This chain joins TRBV19 and TRBJ2-7; D might be TRBD1 (5 bases). The source of this sequence is a human donor with chronic lymphocytic leukemia. The sample in question was PBMCs, obtained at disease progression, from a patient treated with ibrutinib. The CDR3 bases are TGTGCCAGTAGTATGGCAGGGATGGTTTACGAGCAGTACTTC. Amino acids: CASSMAGMVYEQYF.